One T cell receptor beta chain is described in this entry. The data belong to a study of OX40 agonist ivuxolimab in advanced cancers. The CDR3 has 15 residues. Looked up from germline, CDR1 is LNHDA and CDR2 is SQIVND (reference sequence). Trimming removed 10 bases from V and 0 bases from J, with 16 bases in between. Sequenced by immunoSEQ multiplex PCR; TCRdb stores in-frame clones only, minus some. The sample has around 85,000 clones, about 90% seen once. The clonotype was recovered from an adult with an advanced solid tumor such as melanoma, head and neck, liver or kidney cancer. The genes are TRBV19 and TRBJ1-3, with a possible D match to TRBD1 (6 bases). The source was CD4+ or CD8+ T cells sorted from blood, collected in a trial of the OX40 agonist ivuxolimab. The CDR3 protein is CATRGGTSSGNTIYF. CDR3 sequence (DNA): TGTGCCACGCGAGGGGGGACTAGCTCTGGAAACACCATATATTTT.